A single sample is the source of the 14 T cell receptor beta chains below, sequenced in a study of CD8 T cells in ankylosing spondylitis. These receptors have no known antigen. MiXCR, run by TCRdb on the 5' RACE reads, gives a single entry per CDR3 protein. The table records a few hundred thousand distinct CDR3 sequences, around 22% of them present only once. Findings and caveats of the study: Blood from ankylosing spondylitis patients appeared to carry a characteristic roughly 8-variant TCR beta motif.

Material for sequencing was blood, either unsorted or a sorted T cell fraction (not recorded which). These receptors originate from a male donor with ankylosing spondylitis.

The rearrangement uses TRBV7-3 and TRBJ2-3; TRBD2 agrees at 7 bases. Germline V lookup: CDR1 SGHTA, CDR2 FQGTGA. The CDR3 loop spans 14 amino acids. V shed 2 bases and J 4 bases; nucleotides not matched to a gene: 3. CDR3 sequence (DNA): TGTGCCAGCAGCTTAGCGGGAGAATCAGATACGCAGTATTTT. Its translation: CASSLAGESDTQYF.

V gene TRBV20-1 combines with J gene TRBJ1-5, with 8 bases lining up with TRBD1. J lost 5 bases, V lost 6 bases, and 6 bases had no gene match. Germline V gene lookup returns CDR1 DFQATT and CDR2 SNEGSKA (reference sequence). CDR3 length equals 13 residues. The CDR3 region is CSALDRADQPQHF. The CDR3 nucleotides read TGCAGTGCACTGGACAGGGCGGATCAGCCCCAGCATTTT.

The rearrangement joins TRBV12-3 or TRBV12-4 to TRBJ2-1; tentatively, D is TRBD2 (5 bases). The CDR3 runs 14 residues. Trimming removed 1 base from V and 5 bases from J, with 9 bases in between. This CDR3 reads CASSLDIGNNEQFF. The CDR3 DNA sequence: TGTGCCAGCAGTTTAGATATCGGGAACAATGAGCAGTTCTTC.

CDR3 amino acids: CAISDSGTSGRYYNEQFF. CDR3 in DNA: TGTGCCATCAGTGACTCCGGGACTAGCGGGAGATATTACAATGAGCAGTTCTTC. The chain has TRBV10-3 and TRBJ2-1, with 14 nucleotides matching TRBD2. V gave up 3 bases and J gave up 4 bases; unmatched junction bases: 8. CDR3 length: 18 amino acids. CDR1 ENHRY and CDR2 SYGVKD come from the germline V gene.

In this sample, this clonotype turned up a few times. The V call is TRBV7-2, the J call TRBJ1-5; a possible D gene is TRBD1 (6 bases). CDR3 size: 14 residues. V shed 3 bases and J shed 5 bases, with 11 bases lying between them. Germline V gene data show CDR1 as SGHTA and CDR2 as FQGNSA. CDR3 protein: CASSFGAGDQPQHF. The CDR3 coding sequence is TGTGCCAGCAGCTTTGGGGCAGGGGATCAGCCCCAGCATTTT.

The chain uses TRBV11-2 and TRBJ2-1, with 11 bases aligning to TRBD2. Germline trimming cut 5 bases from V and 4 bases from J; bases unmatched to any gene: 7. This CDR3 is 16 amino acids long. Germline lookup yields CDR1 SGHAT and CDR2 FQNNGV. The CDR3 spells CASSEQLAGVYNEQFF. CDR3 nucleotide sequence: TGTGCCAGCAGCGAGCAACTAGCGGGAGTTTACAATGAGCAGTTCTTC.

This chain uses TRBV12-3 or TRBV12-4 with TRBJ2-1; possible D gene TRBD1, 7 bases. V was shortened by 1 base and J by 9 bases, with 10 bases between the two germline ends. This CDR3 region has 13 residues. CDR3 bases: TGTGCCAGCAGTTTAGTTCAGGGGGGTGAGCAGTTCTTC. Translated: CASSLVQGGEQFF.

Only a few counts were recorded for this clonotype. The gene calls are TRBV12-3 or TRBV12-4 and TRBJ2-3; perhaps TRBD2 as D (9 bases). Trimming removed 3 bases at V and 2 bases at J, with 27 bases between. The CDR3 is made up of 20 amino acids. DNA of the CDR3: TGTGCCAGCAGTTTTTTCGGACAGGGTGAAGCGGGAGGAGACACAGATACGCAGTATTTT. This encodes CASSFFGQGEAGGDTDTQYF.

In this sample, this clonotype turned up a few times. The chain uses TRBV25-1 and TRBJ2-7; a weak D match, TRBD1 (6 bases). V lost 6 bases and J lost 7, with 19 bases in between. The CDR3 loop spans 14 amino acids. In germline, CDR1 is MGHDK, CDR2 SYGVNS. The CDR3, as DNA: TGTGCCAGCAGCGTTACACAGGGAAGAGGGGAGCAGTACTTC. This sequence encodes CASSVTQGRGEQYF.

V gene TRBV20-1 combines with J gene TRBJ2-7; D gene uncertain. CDR1 is DFQATT, CDR2 SNEGSKA, per germline (reference sequence). The CDR3 spans 13 residues. V shed 3 bases and J shed 2 bases, with 11 bases lying between them. CDR3 protein: CSARSTATYEQYF. Written as DNA, the CDR3 is TGCAGTGCTAGGTCCACCGCCACCTACGAGCAGTACTTC.

This clonotype was seen a few times. This chain joins TRBV18 and TRBJ1-2; D is uncertain. CDR1 KGHSH and CDR2 LQKENI come from the germline V gene. The CDR3 extends over 13 amino acids. The ends were cut back, 0 bases at V and 3 bases at J, with 5 bases in the middle. As DNA, the CDR3 is TGTGCCAGCTCACCACCAGGGTACTATGGCTACACCTTC. Translating gives CASSPPGYYGYTF.

This chain joins TRBV6-1 and TRBJ1-1; 7 bases align to TRBD1. This CDR3 has 17 amino acids. Per the germline V gene, CDR1 is MNHNS and CDR2 is SASEGT. Trimming took 6 bases from V and 3 from J; bases not matched to a gene: 16. The CDR3 sequence is CASSLNVGGRLYTEAFF. The CDR3 DNA sequence: TGTGCCAGCAGCCTCAATGTAGGGGGCCGGTTGTACACTGAAGCTTTCTTT.

This clonotype has just a few counts. V and J are TRBV10-2 and TRBJ2-5, with 8 bases fitting TRBD1. The CDR3 is 14 amino acids. J was trimmed by 1 base and V by 8 bases; bases with no gene match: 6. Germline V gene data show CDR1 as WSHSY and CDR2 as SAAADI. In DNA, the CDR3 is TGCGCCAGCGGGGGACAGGCCCTCCAAGAGACCCAGTACTTC. Its protein is CASGGQALQETQYF.

This clonotype was counted a few times. The chain has TRBV6-1 and TRBJ1-1; 7 positions agree with TRBD1. CDR3 length: 14 amino acids. In germline, CDR1 is MNHNS, CDR2 SASEGT. The trim removed 7 bases at V and 1 base at J, leaving 6 bases unmatched. For the CDR3, the DNA is TGTGCCAGCACCCTCGACAGGGCGAACACTGAAGCTTTCTTT. Residues: CASTLDRANTEAFF.